The clone carrying this TCR beta chain is deemed medium-sized (0.01 to 0.1%). What it binds is not known. V dropped 0 bases and J dropped 6 bases, with 15 bases sitting between them. CDR3 length: 16 amino acids. CDR1 is MNHNY, CDR2 SVGAGI, per germline (reference sequence). TCRdb independently ran MiXCR on the reads; one entry per CDR3 protein. The repertoire has 9,700 or so distinct CDR3 sequences, 25% to 30% of them found once; the top ten carry over 6.5%. The data were taken from a study of liver allograft versus peripheral blood T cells. Across the whole study: Comparing T cell receptor repertoires in transplanted livers with those in recipients' peripheral blood was part of the design. Study-wide findings and caveats: Intragraft liver T cell receptor repertoires reportedly differed from peripheral blood repertoires.

The rearrangement links TRBV6-6 to TRBJ2-1; D possibly corresponds to TRBD1 (6 bases). The source of this sequence is a human patient who had a liver transplant. The graft donor may have contributed some T cells. CDR3 bases: TGTGCCAGCAGTTACTCGGGGGCTAGGTTCGGCAATGAGCAGTTCTTC. It encodes CASSYSGARFGNEQFF.